This TCR beta chain was sequenced for a study of blood T cell repertoires in COVID-19. Study-wide context: Both acute and convalescent COVID-19 samples were obtained from the United States, Italy and Spain. T cells, B-cell-depleted T cells, or PBMCs supplied cDNA or gDNA.

Per the original methods: Counts of nucleated cells, estimated from reference gene primer amplification, were obtained. Repertoires were generated with immunoSEQ multiplex PCR, while TCRdb's copy carries only in-frame clones and drops some. V, J and clone size are taken as reported in that table, and D and trimming were inferred from the DNA itself. The sample lists about 90,000 clones; around four fifths were seen once. This CDR3 contains 16 residues. In germline, CDR1 is LNHDA, CDR2 SQIVND (reference sequence). J gave up 4 bases and V 6 bases, and 13 bases lay outside the gene matches. The source is a woman at least 80 years old with acute or convalescent COVID-19. This chain connects TRBV19 to TRBJ1-2; TRBD1 matches at 8 bases. Sequencing was done on a sample of peripheral blood. As DNA, the CDR3 is TGTGCCAGTAGACTTGGTCGGTCGGACAGGGTCTATGGCTACACCTTC. This translates into CASRLGRSDRVYGYTF.